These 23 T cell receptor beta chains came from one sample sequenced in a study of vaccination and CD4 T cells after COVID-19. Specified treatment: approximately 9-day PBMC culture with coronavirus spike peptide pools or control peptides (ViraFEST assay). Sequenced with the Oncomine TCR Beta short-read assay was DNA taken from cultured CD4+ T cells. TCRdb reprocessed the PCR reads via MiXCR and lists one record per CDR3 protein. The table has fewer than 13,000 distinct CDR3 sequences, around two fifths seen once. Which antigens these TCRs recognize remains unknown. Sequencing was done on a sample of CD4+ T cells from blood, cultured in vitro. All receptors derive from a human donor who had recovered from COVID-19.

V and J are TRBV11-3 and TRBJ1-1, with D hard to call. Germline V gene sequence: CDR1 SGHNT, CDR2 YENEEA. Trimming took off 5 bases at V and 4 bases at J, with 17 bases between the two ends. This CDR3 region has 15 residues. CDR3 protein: CASSPRSLSSTEAFF. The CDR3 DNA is TGTGCCAGCAGCCCCCGGTCGCTGTCCAGCACTGAAGCTTTCTTT.

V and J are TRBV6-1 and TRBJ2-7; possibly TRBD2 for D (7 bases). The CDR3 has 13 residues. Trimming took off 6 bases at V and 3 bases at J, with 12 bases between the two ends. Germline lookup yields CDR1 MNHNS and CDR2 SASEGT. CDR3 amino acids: CASRGGGNYEQYF. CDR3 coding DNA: TGTGCCAGCAGAGGGGGGGGAAACTACGAGCAGTACTTC.

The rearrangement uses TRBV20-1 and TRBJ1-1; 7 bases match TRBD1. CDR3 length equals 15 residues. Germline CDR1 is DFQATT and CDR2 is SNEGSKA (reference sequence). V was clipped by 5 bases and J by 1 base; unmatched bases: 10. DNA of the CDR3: TGCAGTGCTCGAGGTGGGACAGACGCGAACACTGAAGCTTTCTTT. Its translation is CSARGGTDANTEAFF.

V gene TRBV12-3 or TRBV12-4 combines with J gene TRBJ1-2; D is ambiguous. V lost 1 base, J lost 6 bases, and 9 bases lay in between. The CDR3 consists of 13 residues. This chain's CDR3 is CASSLGGSNGYTF. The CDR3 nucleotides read TGTGCCAGCAGTTTAGGAGGGTCCAATGGCTACACCTTC.

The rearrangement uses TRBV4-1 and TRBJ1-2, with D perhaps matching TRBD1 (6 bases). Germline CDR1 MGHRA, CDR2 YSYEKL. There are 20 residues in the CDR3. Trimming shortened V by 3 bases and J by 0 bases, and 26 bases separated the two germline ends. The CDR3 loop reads CASSHTGLVGGSPTNYGYTF. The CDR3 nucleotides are TGCGCCAGCAGCCATACGGGATTGGTAGGGGGTTCCCCAACTAACTATGGCTACACCTTC.

The CDR3 is CASSAQEGDTQYF. The CDR3 nucleotides read TGTGCCAGCAGTGCTCAAGAAGGAGATACGCAGTATTTT. V and J are TRBV6-1 and TRBJ2-3; D gene unclear. Germline lookup yields CDR1 MNHNS and CDR2 SASEGT. The CDR3 contains 13 residues. Deletions cut 4 bases from V and 5 bases from J, with 10 bases between.

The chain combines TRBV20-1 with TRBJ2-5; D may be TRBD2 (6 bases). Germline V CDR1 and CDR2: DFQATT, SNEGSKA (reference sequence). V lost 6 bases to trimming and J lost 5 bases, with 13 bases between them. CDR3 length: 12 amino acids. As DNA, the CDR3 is TGCAGTGCCGGAGTGGGGAGGGAGACCCAGTACTTC. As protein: CSAGVGRETQYF.

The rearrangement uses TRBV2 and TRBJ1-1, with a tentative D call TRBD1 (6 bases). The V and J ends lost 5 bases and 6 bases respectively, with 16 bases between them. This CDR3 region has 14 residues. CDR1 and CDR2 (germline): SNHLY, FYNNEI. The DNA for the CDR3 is TGTGCCAGCAGTCGATACAACAGGGACTCTGAAGCTTTCTTT. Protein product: CASSRYNRDSEAFF.

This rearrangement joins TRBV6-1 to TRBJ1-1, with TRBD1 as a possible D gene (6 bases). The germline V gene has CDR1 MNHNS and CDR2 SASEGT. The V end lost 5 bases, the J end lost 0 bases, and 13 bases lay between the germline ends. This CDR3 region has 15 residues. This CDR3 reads CASSKYGDMNTEAFF. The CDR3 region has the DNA TGTGCCAGCAGTAAGTACGGGGACATGAACACTGAAGCTTTCTTT.

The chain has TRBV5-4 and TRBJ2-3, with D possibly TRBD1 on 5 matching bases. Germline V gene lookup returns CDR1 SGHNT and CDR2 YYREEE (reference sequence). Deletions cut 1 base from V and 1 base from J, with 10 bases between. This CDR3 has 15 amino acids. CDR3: CASSLQGWGTDTQYF. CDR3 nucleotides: TGTGCCAGCAGCTTGCAGGGATGGGGCACAGATACGCAGTATTTT.

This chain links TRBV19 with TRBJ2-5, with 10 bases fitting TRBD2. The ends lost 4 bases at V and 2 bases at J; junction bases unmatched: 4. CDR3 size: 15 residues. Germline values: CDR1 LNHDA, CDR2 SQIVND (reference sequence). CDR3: CASSTLAGEQETQYF. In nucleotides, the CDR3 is TGTGCCAGTAGTACGCTAGCGGGAGAGCAAGAGACCCAGTACTTC.

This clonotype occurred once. Here the CDR3 DNA reads TGCAGTGCGGGGTCCCCTCATCCCGACATTTCCTACGAGCAGTACTTC. It specifies CSAGSPHPDISYEQYF. The chain has TRBV20-1 and TRBJ2-7, with D unclear. Looked up from germline, CDR1 is DFQATT and CDR2 is SNEGSKA (reference sequence). The ends were cut back, 6 bases at V and 1 base at J, with 22 bases in the middle. The CDR3 loop spans 16 amino acids.

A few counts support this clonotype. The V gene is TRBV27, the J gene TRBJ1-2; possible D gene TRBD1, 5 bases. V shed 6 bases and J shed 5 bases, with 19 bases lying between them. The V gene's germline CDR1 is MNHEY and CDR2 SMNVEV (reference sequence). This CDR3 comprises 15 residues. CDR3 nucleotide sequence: TGTGCCAGCAGCCCGGGGGGGAGCCCTATATATGGCTACACCTTC. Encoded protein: CASSPGGSPIYGYTF.

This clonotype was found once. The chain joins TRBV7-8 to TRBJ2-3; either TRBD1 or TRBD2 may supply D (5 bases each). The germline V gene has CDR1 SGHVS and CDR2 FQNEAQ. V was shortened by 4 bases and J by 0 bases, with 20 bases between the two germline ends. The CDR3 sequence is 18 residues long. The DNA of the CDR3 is TGTGCCAGCAGCTCCTCCGGGGCAGACACCTCTAGCACAGATACGCAGTATTTT. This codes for CASSSSGADTSSTDTQYF.

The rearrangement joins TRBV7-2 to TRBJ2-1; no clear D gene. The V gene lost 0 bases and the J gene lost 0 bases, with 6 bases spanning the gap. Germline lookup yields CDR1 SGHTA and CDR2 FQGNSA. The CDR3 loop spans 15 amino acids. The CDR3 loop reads CASSLAASSYNEQFF. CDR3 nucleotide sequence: TGTGCCAGCAGCTTAGCTGCGAGCTCCTACAATGAGCAGTTCTTC.

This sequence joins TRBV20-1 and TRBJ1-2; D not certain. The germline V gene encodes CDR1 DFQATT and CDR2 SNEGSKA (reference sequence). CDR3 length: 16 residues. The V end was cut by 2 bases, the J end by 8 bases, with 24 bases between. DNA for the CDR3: TGCAGTGCTAGACACTTCCGGGGAACGGCCGGGGAAGGCTACACCTTC. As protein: CSARHFRGTAGEGYTF.

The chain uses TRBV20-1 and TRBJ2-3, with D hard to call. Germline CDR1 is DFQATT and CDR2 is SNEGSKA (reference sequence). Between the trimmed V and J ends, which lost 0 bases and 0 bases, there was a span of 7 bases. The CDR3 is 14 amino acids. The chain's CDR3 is CSARDLGSTDTQYF. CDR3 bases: TGCAGTGCTAGAGATCTTGGAAGCACAGATACGCAGTATTTT.

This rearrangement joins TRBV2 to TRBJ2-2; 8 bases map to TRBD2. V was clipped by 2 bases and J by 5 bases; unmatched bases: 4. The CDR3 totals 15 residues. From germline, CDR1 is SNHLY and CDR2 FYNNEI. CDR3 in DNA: TGTGCCAGCAGTGAAAGGCGGGGGGATACCGGGGAGCTGTTTTTT. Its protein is CASSERRGDTGELFF.

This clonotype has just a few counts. This CDR3 is CSAGQGVGEKLFF. CDR3 DNA: TGCAGTGCTGGACAAGGTGTCGGAGAAAAACTGTTTTTT. This chain joins TRBV20-1 and TRBJ1-4; weak D call: TRBD1 (5 bases). V was pared by 5 bases and J by 8 bases, with 15 bases between. CDR3 length equals 13 residues. CDR1 is DFQATT, CDR2 SNEGSKA, per germline (reference sequence).

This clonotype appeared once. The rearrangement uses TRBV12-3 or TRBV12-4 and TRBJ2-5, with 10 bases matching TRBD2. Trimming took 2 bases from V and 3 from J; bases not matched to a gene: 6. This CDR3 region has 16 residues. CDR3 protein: CASSLLGLAEEETQYF. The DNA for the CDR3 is TGTGCCAGCAGTTTACTCGGACTAGCGGAAGAAGAGACCCAGTACTTC.

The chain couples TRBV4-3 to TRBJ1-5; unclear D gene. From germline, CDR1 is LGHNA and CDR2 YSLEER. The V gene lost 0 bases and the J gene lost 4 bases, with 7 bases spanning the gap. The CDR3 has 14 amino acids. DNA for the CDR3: TGCGCCAGCAGCCAAGAAAAGGGAAATCAGCCCCAGCATTTT. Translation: CASSQEKGNQPQHF.

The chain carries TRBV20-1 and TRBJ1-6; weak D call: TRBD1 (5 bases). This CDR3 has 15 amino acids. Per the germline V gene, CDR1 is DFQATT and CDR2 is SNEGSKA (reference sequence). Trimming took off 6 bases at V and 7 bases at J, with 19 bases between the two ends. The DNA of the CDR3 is TGCAGTGCCTTTACCACCAGGGTCCGGAATTCACCCCTCCACTTT. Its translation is CSAFTTRVRNSPLHF.

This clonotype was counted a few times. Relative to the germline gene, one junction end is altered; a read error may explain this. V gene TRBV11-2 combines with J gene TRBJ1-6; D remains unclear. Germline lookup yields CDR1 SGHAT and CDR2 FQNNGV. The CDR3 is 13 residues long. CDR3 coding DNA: TGTGCCAGCAGCCTAGACTTTGGGTCACCCCTCCACTTT. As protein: CASSLDFGSPLHF.